What follows describes a single T cell receptor beta chain. Its antigen is unidentified. The entry originates in a study of response to subunit inactivated influenza vaccine. Study results and caveats: After each seasonal influenza vaccination, few new T cells are recruited, the authors suggested.

Using its own MiXCR run on the RT-PCR reads, TCRdb lists one record per CDR3 protein. This sample has approximately 500,000 distinct CDR3 sequences, with 13% found just once. CDR3 length: 15 residues. The V gene lost 3 bases and the J gene lost 0 bases, with 9 bases spanning the gap. Germline-derived CDR1 and CDR2 are ENHRY and SYGVKD. The specimen was PBMCs from blood, collected roughly 47 days after vaccination. The receptor was isolated from a man over 45 who received an inactivated influenza vaccine. The V gene is TRBV10-3, the J gene TRBJ2-4, with D perhaps assigned TRBD1 or TRBD2 (5 bases each). The CDR3 spells CAISDPGTAKNIQYF. Here the CDR3 DNA reads TGTGCCATCAGTGACCCAGGGACAGCCAAAAACATTCAGTACTTC.